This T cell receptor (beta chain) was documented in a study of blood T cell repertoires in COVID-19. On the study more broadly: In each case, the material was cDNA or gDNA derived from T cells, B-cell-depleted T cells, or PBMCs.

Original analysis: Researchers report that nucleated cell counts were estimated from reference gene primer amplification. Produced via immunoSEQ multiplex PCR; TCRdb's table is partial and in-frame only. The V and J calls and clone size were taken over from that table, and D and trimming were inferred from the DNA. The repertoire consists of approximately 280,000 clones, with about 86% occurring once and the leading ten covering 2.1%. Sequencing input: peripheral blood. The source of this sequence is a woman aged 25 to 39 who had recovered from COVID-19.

The CDR3 nucleotides are TGTGCCAGCAGCTCGCAAATTACTAGCGGGGGGTACAATGAGCAGTTCTTC. This encodes CASSSQITSGGYNEQFF. The rearrangement uses TRBV7-2 and TRBJ2-1, with TRBD2 matching 12 bases. The germline CDR1 and CDR2 sequences are SGHTA and FQGNSA. The CDR3 contains 17 residues. The J segment lost 4 bases and the V segment lost 4 bases, leaving 8 bases of the junction unmatched. Variable domain in full (rest from reference TRBV7-2 and TRBJ2-1): GAGVSQSPSNKVTEKGKDVELRCDPISGHTALYWYRQSLGQGLEFLIYFQGNSAPDKSGLPSDRFSAERTGGSVSTLTIQRTQQEDSAVYLCASSSQITSGGYNEQFFGPGTRLTVL.